Listed below are T cell receptor beta chains from one sample, sequenced in a study of T cells in Graves' hyperthyroidism and ophthalmopathy. TCRdb fed the multiplex PCR reads into MiXCR, producing one record per CDR3 protein. The sample yields around 100,000 distinct CDR3 sequences, over 45% seen once. Input material: blood. Every receptor here comes from a man between 40 and 49 years old with Graves' hyperthyroidism. The conserved cysteine and the conserved F or W are not part of the CDR3 here. The order of the fields is J gene, V gene, CDR3 protein.

>TRBJ1-5|TRBV20-1
SVRWQPPQH
>TRBJ2-5|TRBV6-2/TRBV6-3
ASSPRVAGAETQY
>TRBJ2-2|TRBV7-2
ASSLVGYAGELF
>TRBJ2-2|TRBV7-9
ASSAQGSIGLF
>TRBJ2-1|TRBV19
ASSKAGEYNEQF
>TRBJ1-1|TRBV20-1
SAPKQGGTEAF
>TRBJ1-1|TRBV18
ASSPQVMNTEAF
>TRBJ2-1|TRBV7-9
ASSLTGDEQF
>TRBJ2-1|TRBV7-2
ASSLQPAGNEQF
>TRBJ2-7|TRBV11-2
ASSFTGAREQY
>TRBJ2-7|TRBV6-2/TRBV6-3
ASKTVSEGAEY
>TRBJ2-1|TRBV2
AGTSDGTTYNERF
>TRBJ1-2|TRBV20-1
SARGAGLHGYT
>TRBJ2-1|TRBV10-3
AISEDRTPVYEQF
>TRBJ1-4|TRBV5-1
ASSFQGREKLF
>TRBJ2-7|TRBV10-3
AISGTGKWEQY
>TRBJ2-7|TRBV7-9
ASSSPGGGRAYEQY
>TRBJ1-2|TRBV10-3
AISIRGGKANYGYT
>TRBJ2-7|TRBV15
ATSRDRSSGANVLTFGAGEQY
>TRBJ2-3|TRBV9
ASSARRVTSTDTQY
>TRBJ2-7|TRBV7-8
AWSQRGWKYEQY
>TRBJ2-2|TRBV2
ASSEAVTGNTGELF
>TRBJ2-5|TRBV9
ASNLGGQTGGMETQY
>TRBJ2-1|TRBV14
ASSPPGDRQFEQF
>TRBJ1-2|TRBV19
ASSIHRDLNYGYT
>TRBJ2-3|TRBV4-2
ASSQDHGSQDTQY
>TRBJ2-7|TRBV7-9
ASSPGQGPYEQY
>TRBJ2-2|TRBV4-1
ASSLAGGGTGELF
>TRBJ1-2|TRBV7-2
ASNTALTGSYGYT
>TRBJ2-5|TRBV2
ASSLRAGRTVQETQY
>TRBJ2-5|TRBV5-4
ASSGPGREETQY
>TRBJ1-2|TRBV20-1
SATGGYGYT
>TRBJ2-7|TRBV29-1
SVEVLAGDPYEQY
>TRBJ1-2|TRBV7-9
ASSLARGDHGYT
>TRBJ2-1|TRBV5-8
ASSTGLAGAYNEQF
>TRBJ2-5|TRBV4-1
ASSRGGQQETQY
>TRBJ2-7|TRBV12-3/TRBV12-4
ASGPGLGTSYEQY
>TRBJ2-2|TRBV20-1
SAPRTTMSTGELF
>TRBJ2-1|TRBV2
ASSEMGQGAGNEQF
>TRBJ1-5|TRBV11-2
ASSLDGQGGGNQPQH
>TRBJ1-2|TRBV19
ASSPDGVGGYGYT